This T cell receptor (beta chain) derives from a study of blood T cells in healthy people across ages. Peripheral blood samples of roughly 9.8 milliliters were drawn from each donor. Then a second PCR, running roughly 6 to 11 cycles, was carried out with a sample-barcoded 5' primer and a J-beta primer mix. Each cDNA was tagged by a template-switch adaptor containing 12 random nucleotides. From the 5' RACE reads, TCRdb called clonotypes with MiXCR, one entry per CDR3 protein. The data hold 630,000 or so distinct CDR3 sequences, with about 30% observed a single time. V was clipped by 5 bases and J by 6 bases; unmatched bases: 6. Germline CDR1 and CDR2: SGHRS and YFSETQ. The CDR3 contains 13 residues.

The TCR was taken from a woman older than 75 in good health. V gene TRBV5-1 combines with J gene TRBJ2-7; 9 bases are a match to TRBD1. Sequences were obtained from blood. CDR3: CASRFTGGAEQYF. The CDR3 DNA is TGCGCCAGCAGGTTTACAGGGGGCGCCGAGCAGTACTTC.